This TCR beta chain was identified in a study of neurological immune-mediated disorders. Serving as healthy controls were blood bank volunteers based in Maryland, USA. The germline gives CDR1 MNHEY, CDR2 SVGEGT. V lost 6 bases and J 1 base, leaving 13 bases between the germline ends. The length of the CDR3 is 14 residues. The cDNA was synthesized by 5'RACE incorporating 10-nucleotide random UMIs. TCRdb reprocessed the 5' RACE reads via MiXCR and lists one record per CDR3 protein. The profile shows about 30,000 distinct CDR3 sequences, approximately 5% of them singletons. Study results and caveats: In HTLV-1-associated myelopathy, TCR clonal expansion was greatest, and in multiple sclerosis it was least, below healthy controls.

This clonotype was found many times. The antigen remains unidentified. Material: CD4+ T cells from blood. The TCR was taken from a woman aged 45-65 years in good health. This sequence joins TRBV6-2 or TRBV6-3 and TRBJ2-7; D tentatively fits TRBD1 or TRBD2 (6 bases each). The CDR3 is CASRGGGSSYEQYF. CDR3 nucleotides: TGTGCCAGCAGAGGGGGAGGATCGTCCTACGAGCAGTACTTC.